These T cell receptor beta chains were read from a single sample in a study of radiotherapy plus CTLA-4 blockade in lung cancer. The data were produced by immunoSEQ multiplex PCR, yet TCRdb's version contains in-frame clones alone and is incomplete. The table lists more than 90,000 clones, about four fifths of them singletons. The specimen comprised peripheral blood, sampled from a patient treated with radiotherapy plus ipilimumab. Source of these receptors: a human donor with non-small cell lung cancer who had a partial response to radiotherapy plus ipilimumab. Each CDR3 is given with its conserved first and last residue. The order of the fields is D gene, J gene, V gene, CDR3 length, clone size, CDR3 protein, CDR3 DNA. A D gene is named only where the DNA matches it firmly. A clone size is listed for some rows: how often the clone was seen (once, few, many), or a class if it is expanded.

D gene: .
J gene: TRBJ2-3
V gene: TRBV2
CDR3 length: 12
clone size: .
CDR3 protein: CASKRFTDTQYF
CDR3 DNA: TGTGCCAGCAAGCGGTTCACAGATACGCAGTATTTT

D gene: TRBD2
J gene: TRBJ2-5
V gene: TRBV5-1
CDR3 length: 14
clone size: once
CDR3 protein: CASSLSGKLETQYF
CDR3 DNA: TGCGCCAGCAGCTTGAGCGGGAAGTTGGAGACCCAGTACTTC

D gene: .
J gene: TRBJ2-5
V gene: TRBV11-2
CDR3 length: 18
clone size: .
CDR3 protein: CASSLVGVTELGGETQYF
CDR3 DNA: TGTGCCAGCAGCTTAGTAGGGGTGACGGAACTAGGGGGAGAGACCCAGTACTTC

D gene: TRBD2
J gene: TRBJ2-7
V gene: TRBV6-1
CDR3 length: 13
clone size: .
CDR3 protein: CASSGLGSDEQYF
CDR3 DNA: TGTGCCAGCAGCGGACTAGGCTCGGACGAGCAGTACTTC

D gene: TRBD1
J gene: TRBJ2-7
V gene: TRBV7-9
CDR3 length: 14
clone size: .
CDR3 protein: CASSQGTGLYEQYF
CDR3 DNA: TGTGCCAGCAGCCAAGGGACAGGGCTGTACGAGCAGTACTTC

D gene: .
J gene: TRBJ1-4
V gene: TRBV9
CDR3 length: 13
clone size: few
CDR3 protein: CASSVTDNEKLFF
CDR3 DNA: TGTGCCAGCAGCGTAACAGATAATGAAAAACTGTTTTTT

D gene: .
J gene: TRBJ1-1
V gene: TRBV6-1
CDR3 length: 15
clone size: .
CDR3 protein: CASRAIREQGTEAFF
CDR3 DNA: TGTGCCAGCAGAGCCATCAGGGAACAGGGCACTGAAGCTTTCTTT

D gene: .
J gene: TRBJ2-7
V gene: TRBV2
CDR3 length: 13
clone size: .
CDR3 protein: CASSPGTGSWQYF
CDR3 DNA: TGTGCCAGCAGTCCCGGAACAGGAAGCTGGCAGTACTTC

D gene: .
J gene: TRBJ1-5
V gene: TRBV7-8
CDR3 length: 15
clone size: .
CDR3 protein: CASSPQPTGHQPQHF
CDR3 DNA: TGTGCCAGCAGCCCCCAGCCCACAGGGCACCAGCCCCAGCATTTT

D gene: TRBD2
J gene: TRBJ2-1
V gene: TRBV5-1
CDR3 length: 18
clone size: .
CDR3 protein: CASSLQPRTRAAGNEQFF
CDR3 DNA: TGCGCCAGCAGCCTCCAGCCCCGGACTAGGGCGGCCGGCAATGAGCAGTTCTTC

D gene: .
J gene: TRBJ2-2
V gene: TRBV28
CDR3 length: 12
clone size: .
CDR3 protein: CASSSPTTELFF
CDR3 DNA: TGTGCCAGCAGTTCTCCGACAACTGAGCTGTTTTTT

D gene: .
J gene: TRBJ2-1
V gene: TRBV6-1
CDR3 length: 17
clone size: .
CDR3 protein: CASSEEWGRSLYNEQFF
CDR3 DNA: TGTGCCAGCAGTGAAGAGTGGGGGAGGTCCCTCTACAATGAGCAGTTCTTC

D gene: .
J gene: TRBJ1-5
V gene: TRBV6-5
CDR3 length: 13
clone size: .
CDR3 protein: CASSENGNQPQHF
CDR3 DNA: TGTGCCAGCAGTGAAAACGGGAATCAGCCCCAGCATTTT

D gene: .
J gene: TRBJ2-7
V gene: TRBV5-6
CDR3 length: 15
clone size: .
CDR3 protein: CASSLDGHHLLEQYF
CDR3 DNA: TGTGCCAGCAGCTTGGATGGGCACCATTTGTTGGAGCAGTACTTC

D gene: TRBD1
J gene: TRBJ1-1
V gene: TRBV6-5
CDR3 length: 13
clone size: .
CDR3 protein: CASRTGAATEAFF
CDR3 DNA: TGTGCCAGCAGGACAGGGGCGGCCACTGAAGCTTTCTTT

D gene: TRBD1
J gene: TRBJ1-1
V gene: TRBV10-2
CDR3 length: 13
clone size: .
CDR3 protein: CASKGGVNTEAFF
CDR3 DNA: TGCGCCAGCAAAGGGGGCGTCAACACTGAAGCTTTCTTT

D gene: TRBD1
J gene: TRBJ2-7
V gene: TRBV4-2
CDR3 length: 15
clone size: .
CDR3 protein: CASSQGDRGSYEQYF
CDR3 DNA: TGTGCCAGCAGCCAAGGTGACAGGGGAAGCTACGAGCAGTACTTC

D gene: TRBD2
J gene: TRBJ2-5
V gene: TRBV2
CDR3 length: 15
clone size: .
CDR3 protein: CASSLLAGPQETQYF
CDR3 DNA: TGTGCCAGCAGTCTGCTAGCGGGGCCCCAAGAGACCCAGTACTTC

D gene: TRBD1
J gene: TRBJ2-7
V gene: TRBV6-5
CDR3 length: 14
clone size: .
CDR3 protein: CASSQGQGFYEQYF
CDR3 DNA: TGTGCCAGCAGTCAAGGACAGGGATTTTACGAGCAGTACTTC

D gene: .
J gene: TRBJ2-5
V gene: TRBV7-9
CDR3 length: 15
clone size: once
CDR3 protein: CASSLGLGGRETQYF
CDR3 DNA: TGTGCCAGCAGCTTAGGGTTAGGCGGGCGAGAGACCCAGTACTTC

D gene: TRBD2
J gene: TRBJ2-7
V gene: TRBV2
CDR3 length: 13
clone size: .
CDR3 protein: CASRFDSGRGKYF
CDR3 DNA: TGTGCCAGCAGATTCGACAGCGGGAGAGGGAAGTACTTC

D gene: .
J gene: TRBJ1-6
V gene: TRBV6-5
CDR3 length: 13
clone size: few
CDR3 protein: CAIRAGETGALHF
CDR3 DNA: TGTGCCATCCGGGCAGGCGAAACAGGCGCCCTCCACTTT

D gene: .
J gene: TRBJ1-2
V gene: TRBV7-2
CDR3 length: 16
clone size: .
CDR3 protein: CASSLSSASSGYGYTF
CDR3 DNA: TGTGCCAGCAGCTTGAGCTCAGCCTCCTCAGGCTATGGCTACACCTTC

D gene: .
J gene: TRBJ2-7
V gene: TRBV6-5
CDR3 length: 12
clone size: .
CDR3 protein: CASSKRQDEQYF
CDR3 DNA: TGTGCCAGCAGTAAAAGACAGGACGAGCAGTACTTC

D gene: TRBD1
J gene: TRBJ2-6
V gene: TRBV9
CDR3 length: 18
clone size: .
CDR3 protein: CASSVTGGRLAGANVLTF
CDR3 DNA: TGTGCCAGCAGCGTGACAGGGGGCCGTTTAGCTGGGGCCAACGTCCTGACTTTC

D gene: .
J gene: TRBJ1-1
V gene: TRBV5-4
CDR3 length: 16
clone size: few
CDR3 protein: CASSPGVRSQNTEAFF
CDR3 DNA: TGTGCCAGCAGCCCCGGGGTCCGCTCGCAGAACACTGAAGCTTTCTTT

D gene: TRBD1
J gene: TRBJ1-5
V gene: TRBV5-5
CDR3 length: 16
clone size: once
CDR3 protein: CASSLTGGWSNQPQHF
CDR3 DNA: TGTGCCAGCAGCTTGACAGGGGGCTGGAGCAATCAGCCCCAGCATTTT

D gene: .
J gene: TRBJ1-4
V gene: TRBV18
CDR3 length: 15
clone size: .
CDR3 protein: CASSSTAGVGEKLFF
CDR3 DNA: TGTGCCAGCTCATCAACCGCGGGGGTTGGTGAAAAACTGTTTTTT

D gene: TRBD2
J gene: TRBJ2-7
V gene: TRBV5-1
CDR3 length: 15
clone size: .
CDR3 protein: CASSPQPLAGVEQYF
CDR3 DNA: TGCGCCAGCAGCCCACAACCATTAGCGGGAGTTGAGCAGTACTTC

D gene: .
J gene: TRBJ2-3
V gene: TRBV19
CDR3 length: 16
clone size: .
CDR3 protein: CASSILGQGFTDTQYF
CDR3 DNA: TGTGCCAGTAGTATTCTAGGGCAGGGATTTACAGATACGCAGTATTTT

D gene: .
J gene: TRBJ2-1
V gene: TRBV11-3
CDR3 length: 15
clone size: .
CDR3 protein: CASSSRGQVYNEQFF
CDR3 DNA: TGTGCCAGCAGCTCTCGAGGGCAAGTGTACAATGAGCAGTTCTTC

D gene: .
J gene: TRBJ1-2
V gene: TRBV10-3
CDR3 length: 15
clone size: .
CDR3 protein: CAISYREPPVSGYTF
CDR3 DNA: TGTGCCATCAGTTACAGGGAGCCCCCGGTTTCGGGCTACACCTTC

D gene: .
J gene: TRBJ1-3
V gene: TRBV5-1
CDR3 length: 14
clone size: .
CDR3 protein: CASSQYRDGNTIYF
CDR3 DNA: TGCGCCAGCAGCCAGTACAGGGATGGAAACACCATATATTTT

D gene: TRBD2
J gene: TRBJ2-7
V gene: TRBV7-2
CDR3 length: 13
clone size: medium-sized
CDR3 protein: CATQLSTSGEQYF
CDR3 DNA: TGTGCCACCCAGCTTAGCACTAGCGGCGAGCAGTACTTC

D gene: .
J gene: TRBJ1-2
V gene: TRBV28
CDR3 length: 12
clone size: many
CDR3 protein: CASSYRARGYTF
CDR3 DNA: TGTGCCAGCAGTTACAGGGCTAGGGGCTACACCTTC